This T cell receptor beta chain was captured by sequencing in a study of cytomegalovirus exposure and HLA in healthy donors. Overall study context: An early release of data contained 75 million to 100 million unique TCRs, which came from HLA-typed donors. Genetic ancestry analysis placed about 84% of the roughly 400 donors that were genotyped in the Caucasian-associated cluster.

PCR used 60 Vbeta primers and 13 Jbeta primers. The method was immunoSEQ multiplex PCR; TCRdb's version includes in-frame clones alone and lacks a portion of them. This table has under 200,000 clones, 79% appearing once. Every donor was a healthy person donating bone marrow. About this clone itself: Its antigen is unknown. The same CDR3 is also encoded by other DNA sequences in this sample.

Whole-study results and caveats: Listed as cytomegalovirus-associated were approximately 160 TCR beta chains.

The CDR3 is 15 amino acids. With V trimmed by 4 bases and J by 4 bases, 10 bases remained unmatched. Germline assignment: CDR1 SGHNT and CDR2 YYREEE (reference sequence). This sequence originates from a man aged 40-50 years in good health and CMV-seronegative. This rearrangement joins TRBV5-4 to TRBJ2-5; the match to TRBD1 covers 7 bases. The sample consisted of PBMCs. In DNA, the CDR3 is TGTGCCAGCAGCCCTCGACAGGGAGCAGGAGAGACCCAGTACTTC. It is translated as CASSPRQGAGETQYF.